This entry is about one T cell receptor beta chain. Clones were sequenced by immunoSEQ multiplex PCR, and TCRdb holds only the in-frame ones, with some missing. This sample has around 110,000 clones, with 85% to 90% found just once. This sample was included in a study of control samples from healthy donors and cancer patients. The germline V gene encodes CDR1 DFQATT and CDR2 SNEGSKA (reference sequence). With 3 bases removed from V and 7 bases from J, the gap between germline ends came to 22 bases. This CDR3 is 16 amino acids long. The receptor was isolated from a woman in her 70s in good health. J is TRBJ2-1 and V is TRBV20-1, with D perhaps TRBD2 (6 bases). Sequencing was performed on blood. The CDR3 spells CSASKGQWGVWNEQFF. DNA of the CDR3: TGCAGTGCTAGTAAGGGTCAGTGGGGGGTCTGGAATGAGCAGTTCTTC.